This note documents a single TCR beta chain sequence. These data belong to a study of blood T cell repertoires in COVID-19. Across the whole study: Some COVID-19 samples were acute and others convalescent; all came from the United States, Italy and Spain. Sample material is recorded as cDNA or gDNA derived from T cells, B-cell-depleted T cells, or PBMCs.

The CDR3 totals 16 residues. The V end was cut by 6 bases, the J end by 0 bases, with 15 bases between. Germline-derived CDR1 and CDR2 are KGHSH and LQKENI. In the original processing: Using reference gene primer amplification, nucleated cell counts were estimated. The table came from immunoSEQ multiplex PCR; TCRdb's copy has only in-frame clones and leaves some out. Clone size and the V and J calls come from that table; the DNA yielded D and trimming. The sample shows around 120,000 clones, 75% to 90% of them seen only once. The sample consisted of peripheral blood. The clonotype comes from a woman in her 70s with acute or convalescent COVID-19. The genes are TRBV18 and TRBJ2-1; tentatively, D is TRBD2 (5 bases). CDR3 coding DNA: TGTGCCAGCTCCCTTAGGACTCGTGGCTCCTACAATGAGCAGTTCTTC. This translates into CASSLRTRGSYNEQFF.